This T cell receptor (beta chain) was retrieved from a study of cytomegalovirus exposure and HLA in healthy donors. The overall study: Genotyping showed 81% of 398 donors falling in the Caucasian-associated ancestry cluster.

The CDR3 sequence is 16 residues long. CDR1 and CDR2 (germline): SEHNR, FQNEAQ (reference sequence). Between the trimmed V and J ends, which lost 3 bases and 2 bases, there was a span of 14 bases. With 60 Vbeta and 13 Jbeta primers, the PCR was carried out. Data came from immunoSEQ multiplex PCR; TCRdb stores just in-frame clones and leaves some out. The table includes about 180,000 clones, roughly three quarters detected once. The sequenced sample was PBMCs. This TCR derives from a woman aged 25 to 39 in good health and CMV-seropositive. The chain employs TRBV7-9 and TRBJ2-1; unclear D gene. The CDR3 DNA is TGTGCCAGCAGCTTCCCCTCGGTGTCTACCTACAATGAGCAGTTCTTC. Amino acids: CASSFPSVSTYNEQFF.